These T cell receptor beta chains were read from a single sample in a study of cytomegalovirus exposure and HLA in healthy donors. TCRdb's copy holds only in-frame clones and misses some; the assay was immunoSEQ multiplex PCR. The sample has roughly 200,000 clones; 77% are singletons. Specimen: PBMCs. These receptors were obtained from a woman aged 60-75 years in good health and CMV-seropositive. CDR3s include the opening cysteine and the closing phenylalanine or tryptophan. A D gene is named only where the DNA matches it firmly. For some rows the clone size is stated as once, few or many, or as a class when expanded; others skip it.

CDR3nt | CDR3aa | abundance | j_gene | v_gene | d_gene | len
TGTGCCAGCAGTCTTGGACAGGTTCTTTCCTACGAGCAGTACTTC | CASSLGQVLSYEQYF | . | TRBJ2-7 | TRBV6-1 | TRBD1 | 15
TGTGCCAGCAGCTTAGGGCTTGTCTTATACAATGAGCAGTTCTTC | CASSLGLVLYNEQFF | . | TRBJ2-1 | TRBV11-2 | . | 15
TGTGCCAGCAGTTTAGCTACGGGGGGCTATGGCTACACCTTC | CASSLATGGYGYTF | . | TRBJ1-2 | TRBV28 | . | 14
TGTGCCAGCAGTCTGTGGGACAGGGCCACTGAAGCTTTCTTT | CASSLWDRATEAFF | . | TRBJ1-1 | TRBV28 | TRBD1 | 14
TGTGCCAGCAGCGGTGGTAGGCAGGGTTCGGAGACCCAGTACTTC | CASSGGRQGSETQYF | once | TRBJ2-5 | TRBV11-3 | . | 15
TGTGCCAGCGGGGGTAGGGGGGGCCGCAATGAGCAGTTCTTC | CASGGRGGRNEQFF | . | TRBJ2-1 | TRBV27 | . | 14
TGTGCCTGGAGTTCCCTACAGGGTTACTATGGCTACACCTTC | CAWSSLQGYYGYTF | . | TRBJ1-2 | TRBV30 | . | 14
TGTGCCAGCCCTTGGGAACCTGGAGGGAATCAGCCCCAGCATTTT | CASPWEPGGNQPQHF | . | TRBJ1-5 | TRBV5-4 | . | 15
TGTGCCAGCAGTAGGACAGATTTGGGGCTCACCGGGGAGCTGTTTTTT | CASSRTDLGLTGELFF | . | TRBJ2-2 | TRBV27 | . | 16
TGTGCCAGCAGCTACGCGGCTGAGCAGTTCTTC | CASSYAAEQFF | few | TRBJ2-1 | TRBV11-2 | . | 11
TGTGCCAGCAGCCAGGCACGACAGGGGGATGAGGAGCTGTTTTTT | CASSQARQGDEELFF | . | TRBJ2-2 | TRBV4-2 | TRBD1 | 15
TGTGCCATCAGTGCCGCGAGCGGGGCTAGCACAGATACGCAGTATTTT | CAISAASGASTDTQYF | . | TRBJ2-3 | TRBV10-3 | TRBD2 | 16
TGCGCCAGCAGCTTACAGGGGGCGGCCGGGGAGCTGTTTTTT | CASSLQGAAGELFF | . | TRBJ2-2 | TRBV5-1 | TRBD1 | 14
TGTGCCAGCAGTTACTCGCTCCAGGGAAAGGACAATGAGCAGTTCTTC | CASSYSLQGKDNEQFF | . | TRBJ2-1 | TRBV6-7 | . | 16
TGTGCCAGCAGCCGGACAGGGGTGGCGCCTGAAGCTTTCTTT | CASSRTGVAPEAFF | . | TRBJ1-1 | TRBV11-1 | TRBD1 | 14
TGTGCCAGCAGTTTTCAGTTCACTGAAGCTTTCTTT | CASSFQFTEAFF | . | TRBJ1-1 | TRBV28 | . | 12
TGCAGCGTTGAGGCCAGGGGGCAGGGTAATGAAAAACTGTTTTTT | CSVEARGQGNEKLFF | . | TRBJ1-4 | TRBV29-1 | TRBD1 | 15
TGTGCCAGCATCCAGGACAGGGGTGATGGCTACACCTTC | CASIQDRGDGYTF | . | TRBJ1-2 | TRBV6-1 | TRBD1 | 13
TGTGCCAGCAGCCTATCGAACAGGGGGCAAAATGAAAAACTGTTTTTT | CASSLSNRGQNEKLFF | . | TRBJ1-4 | TRBV5-8 | TRBD1 | 16
TGTGCCAGCAGTTTACTATTGAACACTGAAGCTTTCTTT | CASSLLLNTEAFF | . | TRBJ1-1 | TRBV28 | . | 13
TGCGCCAGCAGCCAAGGGGCGGCAGGGGTGATCTACAATGAGCAGTTCTTC | CASSQGAAGVIYNEQFF | few | TRBJ2-1 | TRBV4-3 | . | 17
TGTGCCAGCAGCTTAGCCCCCCCGCTGACAGGTCCCTATAGTAATTCACCCCTCCACTTT | CASSLAPPLTGPYSNSPLHF | . | TRBJ1-6 | TRBV7-4 | . | 20
TGTGCCAGCAGCTGGAACCGGGACAGTACCTACGAGCAGTACTTC | CASSWNRDSTYEQYF | once | TRBJ2-7 | TRBV5-6 | TRBD1 | 15
TGTGCCAGCAGCTTGGCGGACAGTAGCAATCAGCCCCAGCATTTT | CASSLADSSNQPQHF | few | TRBJ1-5 | TRBV5-5 | . | 15
TGTGCCAGCTCACCACGGTACGAGGGTAACTATGGCTACACCTTC | CASSPRYEGNYGYTF | . | TRBJ1-2 | TRBV18 | . | 15
TGTGCCAGCAGTTTACTCCGGGACTCCCTCAAGAAGGAAGCTTTCTTT | CASSLLRDSLKKEAFF | once | TRBJ1-1 | TRBV7-8 | . | 16
TGTGCCAGCAGCCCGATGGTAGCGGGGAGATACAATGAGCAGTTCTTC | CASSPMVAGRYNEQFF | . | TRBJ2-1 | TRBV7-9 | TRBD2 | 16
TGCGCCAGCAGCTTGGCGGGGGAGACGACAGATACGCAGTATTTT | CASSLAGETTDTQYF | . | TRBJ2-3 | TRBV5-1 | . | 15
TGTGCCAGCACCTTAGAACAGCGGCACAATGAGCAGTTCTTC | CASTLEQRHNEQFF | . | TRBJ2-1 | TRBV7-9 | . | 14
TGTGCCTGGGGGGGAAGCGGGAGAAGTGAGACCCAGTACTTC | CAWGGSGRSETQYF | once | TRBJ2-5 | TRBV30 | TRBD2 | 14
TGTGCCAGCAGCGCGCCGGGACAGGCGAGGGCTGGAAACACCATATATTTT | CASSAPGQARAGNTIYF | few | TRBJ1-3 | TRBV5-6 | TRBD1 | 17
TGCGCCAGCAGCTTACAGGAGAACTATGGCTACACCTTC | CASSLQENYGYTF | few | TRBJ1-2 | TRBV5-1 | . | 13
TGTGCCAGCAGCCAAGTAGGCGGGAACACCGGGGAGCTGTTTTTT | CASSQVGGNTGELFF | medium-sized | TRBJ2-2 | TRBV4-2 | . | 15
TGTGCCAGCAGCCCAGGGACTAGCGGAGATACGCAGTATTTT | CASSPGTSGDTQYF | . | TRBJ2-3 | TRBV7-2 | TRBD2 | 14
TGTGCCAGCAGCTTAAAGGGGACAGTGGATACGCAGTATTTT | CASSLKGTVDTQYF | . | TRBJ2-3 | TRBV7-3 | TRBD1 | 14
TGTGCCAGCAGCCTCGGGACAGGGGGCAATCAGCCCCAGCATTTT | CASSLGTGGNQPQHF | once | TRBJ1-5 | TRBV2 | TRBD1 | 15
TGTGCCAGCGGACAGGAAGCCACCGGGGAGCTGTTTTTT | CASGQEATGELFF | . | TRBJ2-2 | TRBV11-3 | TRBD1 | 13
TGTGCCAGCATTGGAGGGGGCCTTACGAAAAACAGTCAGTACTTC | CASIGGGLTKNSQYF | once | TRBJ2-4 | TRBV28 | . | 15
TGTGCCAGTAGTATTAGAGGGACAGGGCCCTACGAGCAGTACTTC | CASSIRGTGPYEQYF | . | TRBJ2-7 | TRBV19 | TRBD1 | 15
TGTGCCAGCAGCACCCTGACAGGTGCTAACGAGCAGTACTTC | CASSTLTGANEQYF | . | TRBJ2-7 | TRBV11-2 | . | 14
TGTGCCAGCTACCTCGACAGGGGGACGGGCTACACCTTC | CASYLDRGTGYTF | . | TRBJ1-2 | TRBV6-6 | TRBD1 | 13
TGTGCCAGCAGCGTAGGGGCCCTCAATGAAAAACTGTTTTTT | CASSVGALNEKLFF | . | TRBJ1-4 | TRBV9 | . | 14
TGTGCCAGCAGTTTAGGGCGGGACAGCTCCTACGAGCAGTACTTC | CASSLGRDSSYEQYF | . | TRBJ2-7 | TRBV28 | . | 15
TGTGCCAGCGGCTTCGGGGGTAGCTCCTACGAGCAGTACTTC | CASGFGGSSYEQYF | . | TRBJ2-7 | TRBV7-2 | . | 14
TGTGCCAGTACCCGGGACAGCCGTAATGAAAAACTGTTTTTT | CASTRDSRNEKLFF | . | TRBJ1-4 | TRBV19 | TRBD1 | 14
TGCGCCAGCAGACCGGGACAGGGGGGAAACACCATATATTTT | CASRPGQGGNTIYF | . | TRBJ1-3 | TRBV10-1 | TRBD1 | 14
TGTGCCAGCAGTTCCGGACTTAGCGAGCAGTACTTC | CASSSGLSEQYF | . | TRBJ2-7 | TRBV6-5 | . | 12
TGTGCCATCAGTGAACAACCGGGACAGTCCTACGAGCAGTACTTC | CAISEQPGQSYEQYF | . | TRBJ2-7 | TRBV10-3 | TRBD1 | 15
TGTGCCACCATAGGACAGTTTTACTCTGGAAACACCATATATTTT | CATIGQFYSGNTIYF | few | TRBJ1-3 | TRBV6-1 | . | 15
TGTGCCAGCAGAAAATCGGGCGGGGGCCGGCAAGAGACCCAGTACTTC | CASRKSGGGRQETQYF | . | TRBJ2-5 | TRBV7-8 | . | 16
TGTGCCAGCAGCGCATCTAGCGGGTTCTCCTACGAGCAGTACTTC | CASSASSGFSYEQYF | . | TRBJ2-7 | TRBV9 | TRBD2 | 15
TGTGCCAGCAGCTTAGAACAATCGCCGATCTACGAGCAGTACTTC | CASSLEQSPIYEQYF | . | TRBJ2-7 | TRBV11-1 | . | 15
TGTGCCTGGAGTGTATCTCTCACAGGGGGATTCTATAATTCACCCCTCCACTTT | CAWSVSLTGGFYNSPLHF | . | TRBJ1-6 | TRBV30 | TRBD1 | 18
TGTGCCAGCAGCCGAGGACAGGGAGCTGGGACAGATACGCAGTATTTT | CASSRGQGAGTDTQYF | . | TRBJ2-3 | TRBV7-3 | TRBD1 | 16
TGTGCCAGCAGTTTTCGGGGGGGAGGGGGCCCCCCCTACGAGCAGTACTTC | CASSFRGGGGPPYEQYF | . | TRBJ2-7 | TRBV27 | . | 17
TGTGCCAGCATTCGACAGGGGTTGGACACTGAAGCTTTCTTT | CASIRQGLDTEAFF | few | TRBJ1-1 | TRBV6-5 | TRBD1 | 14
TGTGCCAGCAGTAGCCGTTTGGGACAGAAAACCTACGAGCAGTACTTC | CASSSRLGQKTYEQYF | . | TRBJ2-7 | TRBV27 | TRBD1 | 16
TGTGCCAGCAGTTTATATACTAGCGGGATGGGTGAGCAGTTCTTC | CASSLYTSGMGEQFF | . | TRBJ2-1 | TRBV28 | TRBD2 | 15
TGTGCCAGCAGCCAAGAACAGGGGGCGAGGATACCGAGGGGCGAAAAACTGTTTTTT | CASSQEQGARIPRGEKLFF | . | TRBJ1-4 | TRBV4-2 | TRBD1 | 19